One sample yielded the 30 T cell receptor beta chains listed below, sequenced in a study of siplizumab effects on memory and regulatory T cells. Libraries were prepared by immunoSEQ multiplex PCR; TCRdb keeps only in-frame clonotypes and omits some of them. The top ten clones hold around 11% of a sample with approximately 100,000 clones, around 90% of them seen once. Material: non-Treg CD4+ T cells sorted from blood. The source is a human donor in good health.

V and J are TRBV30 and TRBJ1-1, with D perhaps TRBD1 (5 bases). The CDR3 runs 15 residues. Germline V gene data show CDR1 as GTSNPN and CDR2 as SVGIG (reference sequence). V lost 5 bases and J 6 bases, leaving 22 bases between the germline ends. In DNA form, the CDR3 reads TGTGCCTGGCTAAGTCCCGGGGCGGGCAGTCCTGAAGCTTTCTTT. The encoded protein is CAWLSPGAGSPEAFF.

The chain uses TRBV6-1 and TRBJ2-7; D remains unclear. The CDR3 consists of 14 residues. With 4 bases removed from V and 0 bases from J, the gap between germline ends came to 10 bases. CDR1 and CDR2 from the germline V gene are MNHNS and SASEGT. CDR3 sequence reads: CASSALPFSYEQYF. The CDR3, as DNA: TGTGCCAGCAGTGCACTCCCCTTCTCCTACGAGCAGTACTTC.

The J gene is TRBJ2-7, the V gene TRBV29-1; 11 bases agree with TRBD1. Germline V CDR1 and CDR2: SQVTM, ANQGSEA. This CDR3 spans 14 amino acids. The trim removed 4 bases at V and 3 bases at J, leaving 5 bases unmatched. CDR3 protein: CSVGLGQGVYEQYF. CDR3 in DNA: TGCAGCGTTGGATTGGGACAGGGGGTCTACGAGCAGTACTTC.

The chain uses TRBV15 and TRBJ2-3; tentative D call: TRBD2 (6 bases). The germline CDR1 and CDR2 sequences are LNHNV and YYDKDF (reference sequence). V dropped 0 bases and J dropped 0 bases, with 10 bases sitting between them. This CDR3 region has 16 residues. The CDR3 spells CATSRDLGLSTDTQYF. The CDR3 DNA is TGTGCCACCAGCAGAGATCTAGGACTAAGCACAGATACGCAGTATTTT.

The rearrangement joins TRBV5-4 to TRBJ2-1; 7 bases map to TRBD1. CDR1 is SGHNT, CDR2 YYREEE, per germline (reference sequence). CDR3 length: 14 amino acids. V dropped 0 bases and J dropped 7; count of bases not matched to a gene: 4. In nucleotides, the CDR3 is TGTGCCAGCAGCTTGGGACAGGGACGTAATGAGCAGTTCTTC. Residues: CASSLGQGRNEQFF.

The rearrangement uses TRBV9 and TRBJ1-1; no reliable D call. Germline V CDR1 and CDR2: SGDLS, YYNGEE. The CDR3 length is 15 residues. The V and J ends lost 4 bases and 2 bases respectively, with 15 bases between them. DNA for the CDR3: TGTGCCAGCAGCCCAGAGGCGGGGATCAACACTGAAGCTTTCTTT. It is translated as CASSPEAGINTEAFF.

The chain recombines TRBV28 with TRBJ1-5, with a possible D match to TRBD1 (6 bases). Germline assignment: CDR1 MDHEN and CDR2 SYDVKM. The CDR3 has 16 amino acids. Trimming cost V 5 bases and J 4 bases, with 18 bases left between them. The CDR3 spells CASSPTYLDRNQPQHF. CDR3 DNA sequence: TGTGCCAGCAGTCCCACATACCTCGACAGGAATCAGCCCCAGCATTTT.

The chain joins TRBV6-6 to TRBJ1-5; 7 bases map to TRBD1. The germline CDR1 and CDR2 sequences are MNHNY and SVGAGI (reference sequence). The CDR3 length is 15 residues. Unmatched junction bases numbered 11, after V lost 5 bases and J lost 7 bases. This CDR3 is CASSRQGGAGQPQHF. Here the CDR3 DNA reads TGTGCCAGCAGTCGACAGGGCGGAGCGGGCCAGCCCCAGCATTTT.

The chain uses TRBV7-9 and TRBJ1-1; 8 bases align to TRBD1. V gave up 4 bases and J gave up 5 bases; unmatched junction bases: 3. CDR3 length: 13 residues. Germline values: CDR1 SEHNR, CDR2 FQNEAQ (reference sequence). The CDR3 sequence is CASSSQGGTEAFF. The CDR3 DNA reads as TGTGCCAGCAGCTCACAGGGGGGTACTGAAGCTTTCTTT. Complete variable domain (other parts from reference TRBV7-9 and TRBJ1-1): DTGVSQNPRHKITKRGQNVTFRCDPISEHNRLYWYRQTLGQGPEFLTYFQNEAQLEKSRLLSDRFSAERPKGSFSTLEIQRTEQGDSAMYLCASSSQGGTEAFFGQGTRLTVV.

This clone was observed once. This chain connects TRBV2 to TRBJ2-3; D is ambiguous. The CDR3 runs to 13 residues. The germline V gene has CDR1 SNHLY and CDR2 FYNNEI. V was clipped by 6 bases and J by 2 bases, with 9 bases between them. The CDR3 region has the DNA TGTGCCAGCAGCAGCGAATTCACAGATACGCAGTATTTT. Residues: CASSSEFTDTQYF.

CDR3 coding DNA: TGTGCCAGCAGTCCAACTAGTCAGATAGATACGCAGTATTTT. The encoded protein is CASSPTSQIDTQYF. The chain links TRBV28 to TRBJ2-3, with a possible D match to TRBD2 (5 bases). The V end was cut by 5 bases, the J end by 5 bases, with 14 bases between. CDR3 length: 14 amino acids. Germline V gives CDR1 MDHEN, CDR2 SYDVKM. Supplemented by reference TRBV28 and TRBJ2-3, the full variable domain reads DVKVTQSSRYLVKRTGEKVFLECVQDMDHENMFWYRQDPGLGLRLIYFSYDVKMKEKGDIPEGYSVSREKKERFSLILESASTNQTSMYLCASSPTSQIDTQYFGPGTRLTVL.

The rearrangement links TRBV7-2 to TRBJ2-3; 7 nucleotides line up with TRBD1. The CDR3 contains 15 residues. The V segment lost 5 bases and the J segment 4 bases; nucleotides outside the gene matches: 9. Germline CDR1 is SGHTA and CDR2 is FQGNSA. The CDR3 sequence is CASSLTGVGADTQYF. CDR3 in DNA: TGTGCCAGCAGCCTCACAGGGGTAGGAGCAGATACGCAGTATTTT.

A single count supports this clone. This chain links TRBV6-6 with TRBJ2-7, with 9 bases identical to TRBD1. Losses at the gene ends were 5 bases for V and 7 bases for J; bases not matched to a gene: 12. Germline V gene data show CDR1 as MNHNY and CDR2 as SVGAGI (reference sequence). The CDR3 runs 15 residues. CDR3 nucleotide sequence: TGTGCCAGCAGTAAGCCGGGACAGGGTGTGGGTGAGCAGTACTTC. This gives the protein CASSKPGQGVGEQYF.

To note about this clone: Compared with germline, one end of the junction differs, possibly owing to a read error. The chain uses TRBV7-7 and TRBJ2-1; tentatively, D is TRBD1 (6 bases). CDR3 size: 17 residues. The germline CDR1 and CDR2 sequences are SSHAT and FNYEAQ (reference sequence). DNA for the CDR3: TGTGCTAGCAGCTTAGCCCCGGGAACAGGGAAGGACAATGAGCAGTTCTTC. It translates to CASSLAPGTGKDNEQFF.

This chain uses TRBV29-1 with TRBJ2-3; no definite D call. Germline lookup yields CDR1 SQVTM and CDR2 ANQGSEA. This CDR3 comprises 13 residues. With 5 bases removed from V and 0 bases from J, the gap between germline ends came to 9 bases. The CDR3, as DNA: TGCAGCGTTAGGCAGCGCAGCACAGATACGCAGTATTTT. This encodes CSVRQRSTDTQYF.

The chain joins TRBV27 to TRBJ2-3; possibly TRBD1 for D (5 bases). V lost 2 bases and J 2 bases, leaving 11 bases between the germline ends. The CDR3 contains 15 residues. Germline V gene lookup returns CDR1 MNHEY and CDR2 SMNVEV (reference sequence). CDR3 nucleotides: TGTGCCAGCAGTTTAGCAGGGTGGGCCACAGATACGCAGTATTTT. As protein: CASSLAGWATDTQYF.

The V call is TRBV6-5, the J call TRBJ2-3; D is unclear. This CDR3 region has 13 residues. V gave up 5 bases and J gave up 5 bases, with 11 bases separating them. Germline V lookup: CDR1 MNHEY, CDR2 SVGAGI. The CDR3 region has the DNA TGTGCCAGCAGTGACATACAACGAGATACGCAGTATTTT. This codes for CASSDIQRDTQYF.

V usage is TRBV19 and J usage is TRBJ2-1; 12 nucleotides match TRBD2. Germline CDR1 is LNHDA and CDR2 is SQIVND (reference sequence). The CDR3 loop spans 16 amino acids. The V and J ends lost 5 bases and 7 bases, in that order; junction bases with no gene match: 9. The DNA for the CDR3 is TGTGCCAGTAGTGCAATGACTAGCGGGGGCGGGAATGAGCAGTTCTTC. It specifies CASSAMTSGGGNEQFF. The variable domain in full, with the rest retrieved from reference TRBV19 and TRBJ2-1, is DGGITQSPKYLFRKEGQNVTLSCEQNLNHDAMYWYRQDPGQGLRLIYYSQIVNDFQKGDIAEGYSVSREKKESFPLTVTSAQKNPTAFYLCASSAMTSGGGNEQFFGPGTRLTVL.

The chain carries TRBV6-5 and TRBJ2-1, with 11 nucleotides matching TRBD2. The CDR3 loop spans 15 amino acids. The V gene's germline CDR1 is MNHEY and CDR2 SVGAGI. Unmatched junction bases numbered 5, after V lost 6 bases and J lost 4 bases. The CDR3 protein is CASRRTSGSYNEQFF. The CDR3 bases are TGTGCCAGCAGGAGGACTAGCGGGTCTTACAATGAGCAGTTCTTC.

The chain recombines TRBV5-1 with TRBJ2-1, with 8 bases that match TRBD1. The trim removed 0 bases at V and 7 bases at J, leaving 6 bases unmatched. There are 15 residues in the CDR3. Germline V gene lookup returns CDR1 SGHRS and CDR2 YFSETQ. The CDR3 protein is CASSLGRTGLNEQFF. CDR3 DNA sequence: TGCGCCAGCAGCTTGGGTCGGACAGGGTTAAATGAGCAGTTCTTC.

V is TRBV5-4 and J is TRBJ2-6, with D unclear. This CDR3 is built from 16 residues. CDR1 and CDR2 from the germline V gene are SGHNT and YYREEE (reference sequence). V was shortened by 2 bases and J by 1 base, with 10 bases between the two germline ends. CDR3 region: CASSFPGPSGANVLTF. CDR3 DNA: TGTGCCAGCAGCTTCCCTGGACCGTCTGGGGCCAACGTCCTGACTTTC.

The DNA for the CDR3 is TGTGCCAGCAGCTTAGGGACAGGGGGGGAGACCCAGTACTTC. It specifies CASSLGTGGETQYF. V usage is TRBV7-6 and J usage is TRBJ2-5; 10 bases match TRBD1. Germline CDR1 SGHVS, CDR2 FNYEAQ. Trimming removed 1 base from V and 5 bases from J; junction bases left unmatched: 1. The CDR3 is made up of 14 amino acids. The variable domain in full, with the rest retrieved from reference TRBV7-6 and TRBJ2-5, is GAGVSQSPRYKVTKRGQDVALRCDPISGHVSLYWYRQALGQGPEFLTYFNYEAQQDKSGLPNDRFSAERPEGSISTLTIQRTEQRDSAMYRCASSLGTGGETQYFGPGTRLLVL.

The gene calls are TRBV4-1 and TRBJ1-4; 7 nucleotides agree with TRBD1. Germline trimming cut 1 base from V and 2 bases from J; bases unmatched to any gene: 13. This CDR3 is 19 amino acids long. Germline CDR1 MGHRA, CDR2 YSYEKL. The CDR3 loop is CASSQGVGGIIATNEKLFF. CDR3 nucleotides: TGCGCCAGCAGCCAAGGGGTAGGGGGCATTATAGCGACTAATGAAAAACTGTTTTTT.

A single count supports this clone. V gene TRBV11-3 combines with J gene TRBJ2-3; D remains unclear. There are 13 residues in the CDR3. The V and J ends lost 5 bases and 0 bases respectively, with 6 bases between them. Germline V CDR1 and CDR2: SGHNT, YENEEA. The DNA for the CDR3 is TGTGCCAGCAGCCAGGCCAGCACAGATACGCAGTATTTT. It codes for CASSQASTDTQYF.

This clone came up once. The V and J genes are TRBV5-5 and TRBJ2-7; D ambiguous. CDR1 and CDR2 (germline): SGHKS, YYEKEE (reference sequence). With 0 bases removed from V and 2 bases from J, the gap between germline ends came to 12 bases. The CDR3 runs to 15 residues. The CDR3 is CASSLVQAFPYEQYF. The CDR3 DNA is TGTGCCAGCAGCTTGGTCCAGGCCTTTCCCTACGAGCAGTACTTC.

The rearrangement uses TRBV28 and TRBJ2-1; TRBD2 aligns across 8 bases. V trimming: 6 bases; J trimming: 3 bases; junction bases outside the gene matches: 7. CDR1 and CDR2 from the germline V gene are MDHEN and SYDVKM. CDR3 size: 15 residues. The CDR3 bases are TGTGCCAGCAGGTCGCTGGCGGGGGGCTACAATGAGCAGTTCTTC. Amino acid sequence: CASRSLAGGYNEQFF. Full variable domain (remainder filled in from reference TRBV28 and TRBJ2-1): DVKVTQSSRYLVKRTGEKVFLECVQDMDHENMFWYRQDPGLGLRLIYFSYDVKMKEKGDIPEGYSVSREKKERFSLILESASTNQTSMYLCASRSLAGGYNEQFFGPGTRLTVL.

The rearrangement links TRBV5-1 to TRBJ1-2; 7 nucleotides match TRBD1. The CDR3 is made up of 12 amino acids. CDR1 is SGHRS, CDR2 YFSETQ, per germline. V lost 4 bases and J lost 6; bases outside the gene matches: 3. CDR3 loop: CASSGDSNGYTF. CDR3 nucleotides: TGCGCCAGCAGCGGGGACAGCAATGGCTACACCTTC.

The V and J genes are TRBV7-9 and TRBJ1-2; D remains unclear. The CDR3 consists of 12 residues. Germline CDR1 reads SEHNR; CDR2 reads FQNEAQ (reference sequence). Deletions cut 3 bases from V and 8 bases from J, with 10 bases between. The CDR3, as DNA: TGTGCCAGCAGCTTTACTTCCGGGGGCTACACCTTC. It yields the protein CASSFTSGGYTF.

The rearrangement uses TRBV10-1 and TRBJ2-3; 7 positions match TRBD1. The CDR3 has 13 amino acids. V shed 8 bases, J shed 6 bases, and the junction held 8 bases outside the gene matches. Germline assignment: CDR1 WNHNN and CDR2 SYGVQD (reference sequence). The CDR3 sequence is CASRGRGSDTQYF. CDR3 sequence (DNA): TGCGCCAGCCGGGGCAGGGGGTCCGATACGCAGTATTTT.

CDR3 sequence reads: CASSRGQGFGGYTF. The CDR3 DNA reads as TGTGCCAGCAGCCGGGGACAGGGGTTTGGTGGCTACACCTTC. The rearrangement links TRBV7-6 to TRBJ1-2; 10 bases are a match to TRBD1. V trimming: 5 bases; J trimming: 7 bases; junction bases outside the gene matches: 7. The CDR3 extends over 14 amino acids. Germline assignment: CDR1 SGHVS and CDR2 FNYEAQ.